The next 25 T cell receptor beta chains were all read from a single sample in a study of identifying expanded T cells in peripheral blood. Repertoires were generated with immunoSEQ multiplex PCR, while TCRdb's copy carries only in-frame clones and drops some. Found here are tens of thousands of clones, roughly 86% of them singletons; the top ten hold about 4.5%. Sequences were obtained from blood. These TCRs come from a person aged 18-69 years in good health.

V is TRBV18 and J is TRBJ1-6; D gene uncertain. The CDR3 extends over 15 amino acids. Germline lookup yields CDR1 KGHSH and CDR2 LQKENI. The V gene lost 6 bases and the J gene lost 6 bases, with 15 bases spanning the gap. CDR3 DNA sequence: TGTGCCAGCTCCCCCGCAGGCAGCGTTAATTCACCCCTCCACTTT. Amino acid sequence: CASSPAGSVNSPLHF. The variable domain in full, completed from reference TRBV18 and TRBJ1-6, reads NAGVMQNPRHLVRRRGQEARLRCSPMKGHSHVYWYRQLPEEGLKFMVYLQKENIIDESGMPKERFSAEFPKEGPSILRIQQVVRGDSAAYFCASSPAGSVNSPLHFGNGTRLTVT.

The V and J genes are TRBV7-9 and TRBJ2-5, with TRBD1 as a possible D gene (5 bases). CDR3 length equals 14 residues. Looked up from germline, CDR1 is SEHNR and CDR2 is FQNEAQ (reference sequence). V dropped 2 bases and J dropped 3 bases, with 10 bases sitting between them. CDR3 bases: TGTGCCAGCAGCTTAATGGCAGGGAAAGAGACCCAGTACTTC. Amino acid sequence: CASSLMAGKETQYF.

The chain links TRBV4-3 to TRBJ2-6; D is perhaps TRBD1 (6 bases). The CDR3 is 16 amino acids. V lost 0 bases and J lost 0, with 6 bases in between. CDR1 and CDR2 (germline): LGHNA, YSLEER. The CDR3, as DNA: TGCGCCAGCAGCCAAGACAGGGGCTCTGGGGCCAACGTCCTGACTTTC. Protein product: CASSQDRGSGANVLTF.

The DNA for the CDR3 is TGTGCCAGCAGTAAGGGCCCTTCGGGGAGCTTCTACGAGCAGTACTTC. Translation gives CASSKGPSGSFYEQYF. The V call is TRBV6-4, the J call TRBJ2-7; D possibly corresponds to TRBD2 (5 bases). Germline CDR1 is MRHNA and CDR2 is SNTAGT. The CDR3 loop spans 16 amino acids. Trimming removed 5 bases at V and 3 bases at J, with 20 bases between.

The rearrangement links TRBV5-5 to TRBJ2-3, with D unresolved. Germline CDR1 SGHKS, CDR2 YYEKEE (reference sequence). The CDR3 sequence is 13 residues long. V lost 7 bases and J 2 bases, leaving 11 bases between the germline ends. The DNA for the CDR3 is TGTGCCAGCCTTCTCCAGATCACAGATACGCAGTATTTT. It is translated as CASLLQITDTQYF.

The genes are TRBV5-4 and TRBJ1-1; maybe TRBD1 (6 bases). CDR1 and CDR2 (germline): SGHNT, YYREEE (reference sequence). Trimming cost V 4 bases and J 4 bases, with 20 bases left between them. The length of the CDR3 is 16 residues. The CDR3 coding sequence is TGTGCCAGCAGCCCGAAAACACGGGGGGCTAGCACTGAAGCTTTCTTT. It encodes CASSPKTRGASTEAFF.

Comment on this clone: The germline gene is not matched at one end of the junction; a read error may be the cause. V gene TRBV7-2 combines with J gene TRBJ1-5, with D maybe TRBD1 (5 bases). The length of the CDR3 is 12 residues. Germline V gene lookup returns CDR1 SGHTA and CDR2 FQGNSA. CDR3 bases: TGTGCCAGCAGCTTAGATAGGGGCGTAGTAAATTTT. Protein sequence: CASSLDRGVVNF. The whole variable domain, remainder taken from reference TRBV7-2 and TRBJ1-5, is GAGVSQSPSNKVTEKGKDVELRCDPISGHTALYWYRQSLGQGLEFLIYFQGNSAPDKSGLPSDRFSAERTGGSVSTLTIQRTQQEDSAVYLCASSLDRGVVNFGDGTRLSIL.

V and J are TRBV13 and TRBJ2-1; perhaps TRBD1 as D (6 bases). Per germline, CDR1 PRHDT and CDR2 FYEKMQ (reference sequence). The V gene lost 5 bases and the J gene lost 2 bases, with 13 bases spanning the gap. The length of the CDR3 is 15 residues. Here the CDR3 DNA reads TGTGCCAGCAGCCCTCGGACAGCCACCTACAATGAGCAGTTCTTC. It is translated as CASSPRTATYNEQFF.

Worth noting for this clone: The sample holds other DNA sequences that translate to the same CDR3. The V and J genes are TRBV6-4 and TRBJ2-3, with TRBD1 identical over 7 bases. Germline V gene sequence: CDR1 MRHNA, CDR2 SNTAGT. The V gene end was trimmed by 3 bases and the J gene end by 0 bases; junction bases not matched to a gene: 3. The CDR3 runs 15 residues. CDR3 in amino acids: CASSESQGSTDTQYF. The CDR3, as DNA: TGTGCCAGCAGTGAATCACAGGGGAGCACAGATACGCAGTATTTT.

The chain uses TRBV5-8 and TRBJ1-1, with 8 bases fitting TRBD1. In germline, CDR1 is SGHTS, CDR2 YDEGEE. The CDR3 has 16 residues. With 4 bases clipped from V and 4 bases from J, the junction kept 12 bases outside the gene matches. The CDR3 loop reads CASSRRTGRVPTEAFF. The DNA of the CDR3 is TGTGCCAGCAGCCGAAGGACAGGGCGAGTTCCCACTGAAGCTTTCTTT.

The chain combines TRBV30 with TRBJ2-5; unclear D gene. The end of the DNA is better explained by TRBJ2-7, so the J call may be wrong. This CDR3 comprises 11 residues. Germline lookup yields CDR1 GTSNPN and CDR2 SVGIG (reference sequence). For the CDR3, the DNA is TGTGCCTGGAGTAGCAATACCGAGCAGTACTTC. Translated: CAWSSNTEQYF.

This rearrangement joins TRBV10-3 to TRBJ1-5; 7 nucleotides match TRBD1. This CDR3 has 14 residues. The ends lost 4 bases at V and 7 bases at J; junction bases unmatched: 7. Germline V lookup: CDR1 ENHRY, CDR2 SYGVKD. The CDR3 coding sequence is TGTGCCATCAGTGGTGGACAGGCGGGCCAGCCCCAGCATTTT. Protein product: CAISGGQAGQPQHF.

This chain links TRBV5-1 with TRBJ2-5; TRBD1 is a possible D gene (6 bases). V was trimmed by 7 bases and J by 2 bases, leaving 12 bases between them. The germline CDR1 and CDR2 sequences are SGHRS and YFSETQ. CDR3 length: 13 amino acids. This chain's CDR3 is CASRDIAQETQYF. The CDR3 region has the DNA TGCGCCAGCCGGGACATAGCTCAAGAGACCCAGTACTTC.

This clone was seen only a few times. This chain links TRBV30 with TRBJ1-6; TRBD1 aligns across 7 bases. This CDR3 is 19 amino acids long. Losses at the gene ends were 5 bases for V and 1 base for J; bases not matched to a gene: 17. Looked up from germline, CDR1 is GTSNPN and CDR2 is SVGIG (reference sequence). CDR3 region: CAWSKQGFSLSSYNSPLHF. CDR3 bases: TGTGCCTGGTCAAAACAGGGGTTCTCTCTCTCTTCCTATAATTCACCCCTCCACTTT. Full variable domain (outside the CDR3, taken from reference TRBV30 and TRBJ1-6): SQTIHQWPATLVQPVGSPLSLECTVEGTSNPNLYWYRQAAGRGLQLLFYSVGIGQISSEVPQNLSASRPQDRQFILSSKKLLLSDSGFYLCAWSKQGFSLSSYNSPLHFGNGTRLTVT.

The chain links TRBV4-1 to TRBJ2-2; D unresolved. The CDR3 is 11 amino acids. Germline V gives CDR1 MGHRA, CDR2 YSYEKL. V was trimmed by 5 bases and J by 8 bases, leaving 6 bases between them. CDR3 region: CASSKKGELFF. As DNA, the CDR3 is TGCGCCAGCAGCAAAAAGGGGGAGCTGTTTTTT.

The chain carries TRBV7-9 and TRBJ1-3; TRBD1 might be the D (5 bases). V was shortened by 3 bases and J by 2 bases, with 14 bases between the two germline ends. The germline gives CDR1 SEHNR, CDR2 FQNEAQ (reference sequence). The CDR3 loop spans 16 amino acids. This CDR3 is CASSFLAGYTGNTIYF. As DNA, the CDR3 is TGTGCCAGCAGCTTCCTTGCAGGGTACACTGGAAACACCATATATTTT.

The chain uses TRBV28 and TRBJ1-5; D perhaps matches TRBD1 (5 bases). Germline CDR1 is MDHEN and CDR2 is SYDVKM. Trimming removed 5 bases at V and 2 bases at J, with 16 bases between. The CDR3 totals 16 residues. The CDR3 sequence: CASSPHEWGGNQPQHF. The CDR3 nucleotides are TGTGCCAGCAGTCCCCACGAGTGGGGCGGCAATCAGCCCCAGCATTTT.

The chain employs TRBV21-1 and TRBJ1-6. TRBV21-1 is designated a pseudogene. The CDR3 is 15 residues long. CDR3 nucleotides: TGTGCCAGCAGCAAAAAGGGATCGCGTAATTCACCCCTCCACTTT. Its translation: CASSKKGSRNSPLHF.

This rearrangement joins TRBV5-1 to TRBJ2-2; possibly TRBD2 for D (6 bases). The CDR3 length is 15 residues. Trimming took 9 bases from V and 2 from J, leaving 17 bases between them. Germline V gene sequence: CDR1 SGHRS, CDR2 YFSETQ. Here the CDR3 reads CATSRLAGNTGELFF. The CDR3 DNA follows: TGCGCCACCTCTAGGCTGGCGGGAAACACCGGGGAGCTGTTTTTT.

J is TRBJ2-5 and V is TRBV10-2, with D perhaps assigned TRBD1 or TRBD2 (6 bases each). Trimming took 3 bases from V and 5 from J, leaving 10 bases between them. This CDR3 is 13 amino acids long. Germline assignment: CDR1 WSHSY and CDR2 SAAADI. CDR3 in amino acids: CASSDQGRETQYF. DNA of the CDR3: TGCGCCAGCAGTGATCAGGGGAGGGAGACCCAGTACTTC.

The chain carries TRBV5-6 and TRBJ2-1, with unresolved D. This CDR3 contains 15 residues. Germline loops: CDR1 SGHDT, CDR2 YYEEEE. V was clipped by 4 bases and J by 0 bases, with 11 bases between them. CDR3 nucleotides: TGTGCCAGCAGCCCCGACTTAAGCTCCTACAATGAGCAGTTCTTC. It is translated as CASSPDLSSYNEQFF.

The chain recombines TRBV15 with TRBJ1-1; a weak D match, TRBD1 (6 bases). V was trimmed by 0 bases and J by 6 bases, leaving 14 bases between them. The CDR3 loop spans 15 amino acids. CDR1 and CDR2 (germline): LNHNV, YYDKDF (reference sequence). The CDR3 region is CATSREARGEAEAFF. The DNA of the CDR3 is TGTGCCACCAGCAGAGAGGCCAGGGGTGAGGCTGAAGCTTTCTTT.

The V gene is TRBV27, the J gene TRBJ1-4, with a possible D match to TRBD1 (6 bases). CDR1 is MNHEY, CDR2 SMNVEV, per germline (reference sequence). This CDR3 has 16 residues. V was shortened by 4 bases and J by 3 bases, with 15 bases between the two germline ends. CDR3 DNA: TGTGCCAGCAGTTATCGCAGGGGAGGATCTAATGAAAAACTGTTTTTT. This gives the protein CASSYRRGGSNEKLFF.

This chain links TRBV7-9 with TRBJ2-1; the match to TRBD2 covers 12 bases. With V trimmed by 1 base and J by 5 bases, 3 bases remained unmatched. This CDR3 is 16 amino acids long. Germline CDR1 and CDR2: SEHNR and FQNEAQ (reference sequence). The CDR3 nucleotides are TGTGCCAGCAGCTTAGTCCTAGCGGGAGGGCACAATGAGCAGTTCTTC. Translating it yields CASSLVLAGGHNEQFF.

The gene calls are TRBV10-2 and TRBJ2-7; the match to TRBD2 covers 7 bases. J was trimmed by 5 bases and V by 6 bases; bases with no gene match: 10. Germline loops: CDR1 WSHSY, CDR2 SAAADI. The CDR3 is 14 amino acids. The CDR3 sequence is CASSDGGNKNEQYF. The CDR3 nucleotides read TGCGCCAGCAGCGACGGGGGGAATAAAAACGAGCAGTACTTC.